This T cell receptor beta chain was obtained from a study of resident and recirculating memory T cells in vitiligo. The wider study: Shave-biopsy epidermis from lesional and nonlesional skin was sequenced alongside PBMCs. Study-wide points: Clonality differed among vitiligo lesions, with no unique dominant clone.

The method was immunoSEQ multiplex PCR; TCRdb's version includes in-frame clones alone and lacks a portion of them. The repertoire holds 40,000 to 45,000 clones, with 85% to 95% as singletons. Patients had to be free of confetti depigmentation, indicating active vitiligo. To note about this clone: No antigen is known for it.

Trimming took 4 bases from V and 0 from J, leaving 11 bases between them. Germline values: CDR1 SGHRS, CDR2 YFSETQ. CDR3 length equals 16 residues. The sequence came from a male donor with vitiligo. The chain has TRBV5-1 and TRBJ1-6; the D is unclear. Input material: blood. CDR3 residues: CASSPGLISYNSPLHF. CDR3 bases: TGCGCCAGCAGCCCCGGACTGATCTCCTATAATTCACCCCTCCACTTT.